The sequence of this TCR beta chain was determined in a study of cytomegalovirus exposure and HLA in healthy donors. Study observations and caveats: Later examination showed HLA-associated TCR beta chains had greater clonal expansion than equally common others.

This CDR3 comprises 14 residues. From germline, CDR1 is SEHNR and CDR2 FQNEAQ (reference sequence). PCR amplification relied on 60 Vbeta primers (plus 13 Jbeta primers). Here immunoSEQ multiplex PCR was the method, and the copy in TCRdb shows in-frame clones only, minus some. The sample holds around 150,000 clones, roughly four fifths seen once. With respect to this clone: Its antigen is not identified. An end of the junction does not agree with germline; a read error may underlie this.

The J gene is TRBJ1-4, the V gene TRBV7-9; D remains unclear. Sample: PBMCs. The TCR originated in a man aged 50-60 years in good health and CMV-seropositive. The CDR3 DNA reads TGTTCCAGCAGCTTAGATTTTCCGAATGAAAAACTGTTTTTT. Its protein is CSSSLDFPNEKLFF.